These 24 T cell receptor beta chains share one sample of origin, sequenced in a study of identical twins. Using its own MiXCR run on the 5' RACE reads, TCRdb lists one record per CDR3 protein. The table records a few hundred thousand distinct CDR3 sequences, roughly 9.9% of them present only once. This sample also belongs to another study, concerning yellow fever vaccine responses in identical twins.

Material for sequencing was PBMCs. The source is a woman aged 18-29 years in good health.

This clonotype was counted ten times or more. This sequence joins TRBV11-1 and TRBJ2-5, with 9 bases lining up with TRBD2. The V segment lost 4 bases and the J segment 2 bases; nucleotides outside the gene matches: 5. The length of the CDR3 is 15 residues. Germline CDR1 is SGHAT and CDR2 is FQDESV (reference sequence). The CDR3 region has the DNA TGTGCCAGCAGCTCCGGGACTAGCCTGCAAGAGACCCAGTACTTC. Protein sequence: CASSSGTSLQETQYF.

This clonotype was seen many times. The chain uses TRBV7-3 and TRBJ2-2; D is unclear. CDR1 SGHTA and CDR2 FQGTGA come from the germline V gene. The V and J ends lost 4 bases and 3 bases respectively, with 6 bases between them. The CDR3 extends over 13 amino acids. CDR3 sequence (DNA): TGTGCCAGCAGCTCCTTAGACACCGGGGAGCTGTTTTTT. Its protein is CASSSLDTGELFF.

This clonotype was counted many times. The chain employs TRBV12-3 or TRBV12-4 and TRBJ2-5, with a tentative D call TRBD2 (6 bases). Between the trimmed V and J ends, which lost 4 bases and 3 bases, there was a span of 9 bases. The CDR3 is made up of 13 amino acids. The CDR3 loop reads CASSSLAEETQYF. In nucleotides, the CDR3 is TGTGCCAGCAGTTCCTTAGCGGAAGAGACCCAGTACTTC.

In nucleotides, the CDR3 is TGCGCCAGCAGCCAAGATTCAGGGGGGAGGTTGACAGATACGCAGTATTTT. It translates to CASSQDSGGRLTDTQYF. V usage is TRBV4-3 and J usage is TRBJ2-3; tentatively, D is TRBD1 (7 bases). The CDR3 loop spans 17 amino acids. Trimming cost V 0 bases and J 3 bases, with 16 bases left between them. The germline CDR1 and CDR2 sequences are LGHNA and YSLEER.

This clonotype appeared a few times. This chain links TRBV7-9 with TRBJ2-5; maybe TRBD2 (7 bases). Germline CDR1 and CDR2: SEHNR and FQNEAQ (reference sequence). The CDR3 is 16 residues long. V was clipped by 7 bases and J by 2 bases, with 20 bases between them. The CDR3 region has the DNA TGTGCCAGCATCAGGGGTCCTAGCGGTAGGCAAGAGACCCAGTACTTC. It encodes CASIRGPSGRQETQYF.

This clonotype has just a few counts. This chain connects TRBV15 to TRBJ2-6; no definite D call. CDR1 is LNHNV and CDR2 is YYDKDF in the germline V gene (reference sequence). The CDR3 covers 17 residues. Between the trimmed V and J ends, which lost 0 bases and 0 bases, there was a span of 9 bases. The CDR3 DNA is TGTGCCACCAGCAGAGATCAACGGATCTCTGGGGCCAACGTCCTGACTTTC. Protein product: CATSRDQRISGANVLTF.

This clonotype has only a few counts. The rearrangement links TRBV4-1 to TRBJ2-5; no reliable D call. Germline assignment: CDR1 MGHRA and CDR2 YSYEKL. This CDR3 is built from 15 residues. V was shortened by 2 bases and J by 7 bases, with 17 bases between the two germline ends. Written as DNA, the CDR3 is TGCGCCAGCAGCCAATCTTATGGGGTTGAAGTGACCCAGTACTTC. Amino acid sequence: CASSQSYGVEVTQYF.

This clonotype was seen only a few times. One end of the junction is discordant with germline, which a read error may explain. The chain is built from TRBV5-6 and TRBJ2-7; possibly TRBD2 for D (5 bases). This CDR3 comprises 13 residues. Germline loops: CDR1 SGHDT, CDR2 YYEEEE. The CDR3 bases are TGTGCCAGCAGCCTAGACGGGGTAAAGCGGATTCACTTC. Its protein is CASSLDGVKRIHF.

This clonotype was seen a few times. V and J are TRBV20-1 and TRBJ2-5; D is uncertain. With 3 bases removed from V and 7 bases from J, the gap between germline ends came to 9 bases. Per the germline V gene, CDR1 is DFQATT and CDR2 is SNEGSKA (reference sequence). This CDR3 region has 11 residues. The CDR3 region has the DNA TGCAGTGCTAGCAAGGCTGGGACCCAGTACTTC. Translated: CSASKAGTQYF.

The V call is TRBV12-3 or TRBV12-4, the J call TRBJ2-2; D is uncertain. The CDR3 has 15 residues. V dropped 7 bases and J dropped 2 bases, with 14 bases sitting between them. The CDR3 DNA reads TGTGCCAGCATCCCCGGGCTATCCAACACCGGGGAGCTGTTTTTT. Encoded protein: CASIPGLSNTGELFF.

A few counts support this clonotype. The chain has TRBV12-3 or TRBV12-4 and TRBJ2-7; 7 bases fit TRBD1. The J segment lost 1 base and the V segment lost 6 bases, leaving 6 bases of the junction unmatched. This CDR3 comprises 14 residues. The CDR3 nucleotides read TGTGCCAGCAGGTTTCAGACAGGGTCCTACGAGCAGTACTTC. This encodes CASRFQTGSYEQYF.

This clonotype was found a few times. The chain is built from TRBV12-3 or TRBV12-4 and TRBJ2-7; D is ambiguous. The CDR3 has 14 residues. Trimming took off 5 bases at V and 0 bases at J, with 11 bases between the two ends. The CDR3, as DNA: TGTGCCAGCAGTCAGGCACTGAGCTCCTACGAGCAGTACTTC. It encodes CASSQALSSYEQYF.

The chain links TRBV4-3 to TRBJ2-5; 9 positions match TRBD2. The V gene's germline CDR1 is LGHNA and CDR2 YSLEER. With 0 bases clipped from V and 1 base from J, the junction kept 12 bases outside the gene matches. CDR3 length equals 19 residues. The CDR3 sequence is CASSQDDGSTSGVQETQYF. In DNA form, the CDR3 reads TGCGCCAGCAGCCAAGATGATGGTTCGACTAGCGGAGTCCAAGAGACCCAGTACTTC.

V and J are TRBV7-2 and TRBJ2-3; 9 bases line up with TRBD2. Germline-derived CDR1 and CDR2 are SGHTA and FQGNSA. V shed 8 bases, J shed 3 bases, and the junction held 9 bases outside the gene matches. The CDR3 contains 15 residues. The DNA for the CDR3 is TGTGCCAGCCTAGGGCTAGCGGGATATACAGATACGCAGTATTTT. The encoded protein is CASLGLAGYTDTQYF.

This clonotype was recorded at least ten times. V gene TRBV7-9 combines with J gene TRBJ2-3; TRBD2 matches 9 bases. Germline V lookup: CDR1 SEHNR, CDR2 FQNEAQ (reference sequence). Trimming cost V 5 bases and J 6 bases; bases outside gene matches: 12. This CDR3 region has 16 residues. The CDR3 region has the DNA TGTGCCAGCAGCATACAAATAGCGGGAGTACACGATACGCAGTATTTT. It is translated as CASSIQIAGVHDTQYF. The complete variable domain, with remaining parts taken from reference TRBV7-9 and TRBJ2-3, reads DTGVSQNPRHKITKRGQNVTFRCDPISEHNRLYWYRQTLGQGPEFLTYFQNEAQLEKSRLLSDRFSAERPKGSFSTLEIQRTEQGDSAMYLCASSIQIAGVHDTQYFGPGTRLTVL.

This clonotype was counted many times. The gene calls are TRBV12-3 or TRBV12-4 and TRBJ2-7, with unresolved D. The CDR3 has 13 residues. CDR3 loop: CASLGDRFHEQYF. CDR3 nucleotide sequence: TGTGCGAGCCTTGGGGATCGTTTCCACGAGCAGTACTTC.

Many counts were recorded for this clonotype. The CDR3 protein is CATRAGEINEQFF. CDR3 sequence (DNA): TGTGCCACAAGAGCGGGAGAGATCAATGAGCAGTTCTTC. The chain combines TRBV12-3 or TRBV12-4 with TRBJ2-1; 8 bases map to TRBD2. The CDR3 sequence is 13 residues long. V shed 10 bases, J shed 6 bases, and the junction held 8 bases outside the gene matches.

The chain has TRBV5-1 and TRBJ2-5; 7 bases are a match to TRBD1. The V gene's germline CDR1 is SGHRS and CDR2 YFSETQ. V dropped 3 bases and J dropped 4; count of bases not matched to a gene: 9. This CDR3 region has 15 residues. The CDR3 protein is CASSSKTGTGETQYF. The CDR3, as DNA: TGCGCCAGCAGCTCTAAGACAGGGACGGGAGAGACCCAGTACTTC. The full variable domain, with the rest looked up from reference TRBV5-1 and TRBJ2-5, is KAGVTQTPRYLIKTRGQQVTLSCSPISGHRSVSWYQQTPGQGLQFLFEYFSETQRNKGNFPGRFSGRQFSNSRSEMNVSTLELGDSALYLCASSSKTGTGETQYFGPGTRLLVL.

The chain has TRBV6-1 and TRBJ2-2; D unresolved. V was clipped by 2 bases and J by 6 bases, with 7 bases between them. Germline-derived CDR1 and CDR2 are MNHNS and SASEGT. This CDR3 region has 13 residues. The CDR3 DNA reads as TGTGCCAGCAGTGAACTTATGCCCGGGGAGCTGTTTTTT. It codes for CASSELMPGELFF.

This clonotype was seen repeatedly, ten times or more. The chain joins TRBV28 to TRBJ2-1; D possibly uses TRBD1 or TRBD2 (5 bases each). The CDR3 extends over 16 amino acids. V dropped 5 bases and J dropped 0 bases, with 14 bases sitting between them. Per the germline V gene, CDR1 is MDHEN and CDR2 is SYDVKM. The CDR3 DNA reads TGTGCCAGCAGTCCCGGGACCCTTAGCTCCTACAATGAGCAGTTCTTC. Encoded protein: CASSPGTLSSYNEQFF.

This chain joins TRBV14 and TRBJ2-5; 7 nucleotides agree with TRBD1. This CDR3 has 16 residues. Per germline, CDR1 SGHDN and CDR2 FVKESK. The V gene end was trimmed by 4 bases and the J gene end by 3 bases; junction bases not matched to a gene: 11. The CDR3 DNA reads TGTGCCAGCAGCCCCCCACGACAGGGACCAAAAGAGACCCAGTACTTC. As protein: CASSPPRQGPKETQYF.

This rearrangement joins TRBV12-3 or TRBV12-4 to TRBJ2-1, with D hard to call. Trimming removed 2 bases from V and 6 bases from J, with 14 bases in between. CDR3 length equals 15 residues. In DNA, the CDR3 is TGTGCCAGCAGTTTATGGGGTCCATACAGCAATGAGCAGTTCTTC. It translates to CASSLWGPYSNEQFF.

V is TRBV28 and J is TRBJ2-5; 14 nucleotides line up with TRBD2. Germline-derived CDR1 and CDR2 are MDHEN and SYDVKM. The CDR3 length is 15 residues. Unmatched junction bases numbered 4, after V lost 6 bases and J lost 4 bases. The chain's CDR3 is CASRPTSGGVETQYF. The CDR3 bases are TGTGCCAGCAGACCGACTAGCGGGGGGGTAGAGACCCAGTACTTC. The full variable domain, in which reference TRBV28 and TRBJ2-5 provide the parts outside the CDR3, is DVKVTQSSRYLVKRTGEKVFLECVQDMDHENMFWYRQDPGLGLRLIYFSYDVKMKEKGDIPEGYSVSREKKERFSLILESASTNQTSMYLCASRPTSGGVETQYFGPGTRLLVL.

The rearrangement links TRBV15 to TRBJ1-4, with no clear D. V dropped 0 bases and J dropped 6 bases, with 2 bases sitting between them. In germline, CDR1 is LNHNV, CDR2 YYDKDF (reference sequence). The CDR3 length is 12 residues. CDR3 sequence: CATSRDHEKLFF. Here the CDR3 DNA reads TGTGCCACCAGCAGAGATCATGAAAAACTGTTTTTT.